This is a list of T cell receptor beta chains from one sample in a study of CD8+ T cells in alopecia areata. Only in-frame clones appear in the TCRdb table, and some are missing; sequencing was by immunoSEQ multiplex PCR. The repertoire has about 7,400 clones, around 71% of them found once; the top ten carry roughly 21%. This specimen consisted of skin, obtained at week 0. Receptors originate from a human donor with alopecia areata. Both conserved end residues are part of each CDR3. The order of the fields is J gene, V gene, CDR3 protein.

j_call: TRBJ1-5; v_call: TRBV10-2; cdr3_aa: CAISESAATSNQPQHF
j_call: TRBJ1-1; v_call: TRBV19; cdr3_aa: CASSKRQEWAEAFF
j_call: TRBJ1-4; v_call: TRBV10-3; cdr3_aa: CAISVGRNEKLFF
j_call: TRBJ2-2; v_call: TRBV6-1; cdr3_aa: CASRDLEGNTGELFF
j_call: TRBJ2-2; v_call: TRBV27; cdr3_aa: CASSLLARVGELFF
j_call: TRBJ1-6; v_call: TRBV18; cdr3_aa: CASSPESSLSPLHF
j_call: TRBJ1-1; v_call: TRBV7-9; cdr3_aa: CASSPPGTAMNTEAFF
j_call: TRBJ2-7; v_call: TRBV7-2; cdr3_aa: CASSLDVVTSYEQYF
j_call: TRBJ2-7; v_call: TRBV6-5; cdr3_aa: CASSYGGNRPYEQYF
j_call: TRBJ2-7; v_call: TRBV5-6; cdr3_aa: CASSHYRTGMPYEQYF
j_call: TRBJ1-1; v_call: TRBV6-1; cdr3_aa: CASRAQNTEAFF
j_call: TRBJ2-7; v_call: TRBV7-2; cdr3_aa: CASSPTHGEQYF
j_call: TRBJ1-1; v_call: TRBV11-3; cdr3_aa: CASSAGNEAFF
j_call: TRBJ2-5; v_call: TRBV6-1; cdr3_aa: CASSEGSTWTQYF
j_call: TRBJ1-4; v_call: TRBV5-6; cdr3_aa: CASSYGTGGANEKLFF
j_call: TRBJ2-5; v_call: TRBV11-1; cdr3_aa: CASSFRQGGIQETQYF